This TCR beta chain emerged from a study of low-dose radiotherapy and immunotherapy resistance in tumors. Time point noted: before trial treatment. Patients eligible had advanced solid tumors without tumor-infiltrating lymphocytes. Germline lookup yields CDR1 SNHLY and CDR2 FYNNEI. This CDR3 is built from 13 residues. This clonotype was counted ten times or more. One end of the junction varies from germline; a read error may be responsible. Primers used for first-strand cDNA, a TRAV- and TRBV-specific set, covered both alpha and beta chains. It was with a constant-region primer and a V-primer adapter that TCRs were amplified over 20 PCR cycles. TCRdb re-called the reads through MiXCR, storing one row per CDR3 protein. The data show under 90,000 distinct CDR3 sequences, with roughly a sixth seen just once and about 2.8% held by the top ten.

The gene calls are TRBV2 and TRBJ2-1, with D possibly TRBD2 on 5 matching bases. The origin of this receptor is a male donor with prostate cancer. Specimen: PBMCs, collected before treatment. The CDR3 here is CASSQSRLTGTLF. The CDR3 DNA reads TGTGCCAGCAGCCAAAGCCGCCTCACGGGAACTCTTTTT.